Sequencing of this T cell receptor (beta chain) was carried out in a study of vaccination effects on CD4 cells after COVID-19. Pools of viral peptides were used by the ViraFEST assay to expand antigen-specific CD4+ T cells ahead of sequencing. Scientists isolated CD4+ T cells after a roughly ten-day culture period ended. From March to December 2020, the person had a SARS-CoV-2 infection that was confirmed by PCR. Trimming pared 5 bases from V and 4 bases from J, leaving 10 bases between. The CDR3 is 13 amino acids. The germline V gene encodes CDR1 SGHDT and CDR2 YYEEEE. As to this clone: Its specificity is unknown.

General study points: Clones that were induced by infection or by vaccine showed marked contraction late after vaccination.

Using immunoSEQ multiplex PCR, the repertoire was profiled, and TCRdb retains in-frame clones only, with some absent. Altogether more than 20,000 clones are present, 60% to 80% being singletons, with the ten largest covering 15% to 20%. This clonotype was sampled from a human donor who had a prior SARS-CoV-2 infection. Sequencing was performed on CD4+ T cells from PBMCs cultured with HCoV-NL63 spike peptides, taken before COVID-19 vaccination. The rearrangement joins TRBV5-6 to TRBJ1-5; possible D gene TRBD1, 6 bases. The CDR3 nucleotides are TGTGCCAGCAGTAAAACAGGGAATCAGCCCCAGCATTTT. The encoded protein is CASSKTGNQPQHF.